This T cell receptor (beta chain) appears in the sequencing data of a study of T cells after yellow fever vaccination. Trimming took off 2 bases at V and 0 bases at J, with 8 bases between the two ends. This CDR3 has 14 residues. Germline V gives CDR1 SGHRS, CDR2 YFSETQ. Findings and caveats of the study: The secondary response was weaker, and its peak arrived faster, on day 5 versus 15. Abundant bulk-population clonotypes could contaminate the FACS-sorted repertoires.

Points on this clonotype: Its specificity is not known.

TCRdb re-called the 5' RACE reads with MiXCR, one entry per CDR3 protein. The table lists hundreds of thousands of distinct CDR3 sequences, approximately 12% of them singletons. This chain joins TRBV5-1 and TRBJ1-2; D not resolved. The input for sequencing was PBMCs, taken on the day of the yellow fever booster vaccination. This sequence originates from a young man who received the YFV17D yellow fever vaccine. The CDR3, as DNA: TGCGCCAGCAGCTTTGACATCTCTAACTATGGCTACACCTTC. Protein sequence: CASSFDISNYGYTF.